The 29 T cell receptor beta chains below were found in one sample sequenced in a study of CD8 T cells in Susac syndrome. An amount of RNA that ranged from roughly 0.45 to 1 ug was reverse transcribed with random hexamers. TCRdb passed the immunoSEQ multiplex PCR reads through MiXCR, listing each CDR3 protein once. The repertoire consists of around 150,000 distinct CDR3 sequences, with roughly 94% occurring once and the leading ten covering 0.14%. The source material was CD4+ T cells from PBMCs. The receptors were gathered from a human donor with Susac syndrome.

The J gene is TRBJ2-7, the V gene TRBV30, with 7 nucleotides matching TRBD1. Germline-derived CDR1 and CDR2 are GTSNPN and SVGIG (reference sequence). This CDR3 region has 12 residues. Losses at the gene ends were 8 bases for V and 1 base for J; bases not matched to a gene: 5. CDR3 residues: CAGRQGSYEQYF. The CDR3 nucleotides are TGTGCCGGCAGACAGGGTTCCTACGAGCAGTACTTC.

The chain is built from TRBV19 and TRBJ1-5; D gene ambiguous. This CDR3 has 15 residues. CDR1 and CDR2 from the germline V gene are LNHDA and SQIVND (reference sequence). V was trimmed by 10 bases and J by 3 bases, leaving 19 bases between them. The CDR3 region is CATKEETRDNQPQHF. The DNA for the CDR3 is TGTGCCACCAAGGAGGAAACACGCGACAATCAGCCCCAGCATTTT.

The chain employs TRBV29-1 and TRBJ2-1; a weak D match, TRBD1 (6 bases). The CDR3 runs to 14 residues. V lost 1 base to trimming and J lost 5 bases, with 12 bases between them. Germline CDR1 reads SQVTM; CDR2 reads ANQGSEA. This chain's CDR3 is CSVEVGQGNNEQFF. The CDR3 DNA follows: TGCAGCGTTGAAGTAGGGCAGGGGAACAATGAGCAGTTCTTC.

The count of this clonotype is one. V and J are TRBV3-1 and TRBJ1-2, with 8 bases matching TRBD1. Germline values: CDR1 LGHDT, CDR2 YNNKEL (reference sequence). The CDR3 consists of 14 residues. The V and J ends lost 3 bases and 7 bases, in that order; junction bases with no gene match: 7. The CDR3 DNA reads TGTGCCAGCAGCCAGCCGGGACAGGCGTCTGGCTACACCTTC. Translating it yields CASSQPGQASGYTF.

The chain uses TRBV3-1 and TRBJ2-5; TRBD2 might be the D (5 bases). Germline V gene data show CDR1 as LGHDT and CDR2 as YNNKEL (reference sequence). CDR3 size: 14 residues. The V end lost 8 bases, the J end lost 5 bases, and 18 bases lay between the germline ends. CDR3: CASCSRWGVETQYF. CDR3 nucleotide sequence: TGTGCCAGCTGCTCGAGATGGGGAGTTGAGACCCAGTACTTC.

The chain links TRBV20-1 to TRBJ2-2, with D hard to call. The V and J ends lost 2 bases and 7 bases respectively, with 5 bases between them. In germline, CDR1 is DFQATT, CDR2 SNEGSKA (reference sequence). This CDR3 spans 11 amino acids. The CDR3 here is CSARTFGELFF. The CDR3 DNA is TGCAGTGCTAGAACCTTCGGGGAGCTGTTTTTT.

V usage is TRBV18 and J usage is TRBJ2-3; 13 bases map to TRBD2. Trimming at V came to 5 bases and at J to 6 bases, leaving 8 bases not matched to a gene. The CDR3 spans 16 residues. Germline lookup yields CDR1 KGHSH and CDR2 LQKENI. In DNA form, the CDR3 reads TGTGCCAGCTCATCCACCGGGACTAGCGGGGCTGATACGCAGTATTTT. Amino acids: CASSSTGTSGADTQYF.

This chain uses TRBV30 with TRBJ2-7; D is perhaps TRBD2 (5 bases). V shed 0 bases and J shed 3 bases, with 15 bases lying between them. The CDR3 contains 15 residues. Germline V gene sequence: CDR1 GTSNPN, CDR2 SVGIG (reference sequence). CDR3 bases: TGTGCCTGGAGTGTAGGACCCGGACTGAACTACGAGCAGTACTTC. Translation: CAWSVGPGLNYEQYF.

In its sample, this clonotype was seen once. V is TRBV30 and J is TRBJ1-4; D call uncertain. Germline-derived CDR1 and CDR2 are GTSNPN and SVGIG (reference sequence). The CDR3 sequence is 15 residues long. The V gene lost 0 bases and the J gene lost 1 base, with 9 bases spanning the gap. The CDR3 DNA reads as TGTGCCTGGAGTGTACTAGGAGTAACTAATGAAAAACTGTTTTTT. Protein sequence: CAWSVLGVTNEKLFF. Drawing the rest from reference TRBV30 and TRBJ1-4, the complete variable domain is SQTIHQWPATLVQPVGSPLSLECTVEGTSNPNLYWYRQAAGRGLQLLFYSVGIGQISSEVPQNLSASRPQDRQFILSSKKLLLSDSGFYLCAWSVLGVTNEKLFFGSGTQLSVL.

In DNA, the CDR3 is TGCAGTGCTGGCAGAGACAGGATCGGTGAGCAGTTCTTC. This sequence encodes CSAGRDRIGEQFF. The rearrangement uses TRBV20-1 and TRBJ2-1; D is perhaps TRBD1 (6 bases). CDR3 length: 13 amino acids. V dropped 5 bases and J dropped 9 bases, with 17 bases sitting between them. In germline, CDR1 is DFQATT, CDR2 SNEGSKA (reference sequence).

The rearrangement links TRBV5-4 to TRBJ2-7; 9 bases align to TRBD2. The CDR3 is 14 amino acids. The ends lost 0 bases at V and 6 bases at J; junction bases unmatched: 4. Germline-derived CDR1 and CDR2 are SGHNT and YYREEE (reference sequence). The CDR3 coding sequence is TGTGCCAGCAGCTTGGAAGGGACTAGCCCCGAGCAGTACTTC. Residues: CASSLEGTSPEQYF.

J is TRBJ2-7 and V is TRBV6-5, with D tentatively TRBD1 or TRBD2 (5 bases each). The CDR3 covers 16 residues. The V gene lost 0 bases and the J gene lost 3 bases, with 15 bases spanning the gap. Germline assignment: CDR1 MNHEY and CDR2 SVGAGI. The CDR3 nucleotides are TGTGCCAGCAGTTACTCGGCAGGGAGAGGAGGCTACGAGCAGTACTTC. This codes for CASSYSAGRGGYEQYF.

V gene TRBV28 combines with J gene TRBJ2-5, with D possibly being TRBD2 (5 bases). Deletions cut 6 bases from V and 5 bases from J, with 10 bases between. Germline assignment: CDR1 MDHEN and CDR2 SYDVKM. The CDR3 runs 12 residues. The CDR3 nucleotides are TGTGCCAGCAGGTCTAGCTTGGAGACCCAGTACTTC. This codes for CASRSSLETQYF. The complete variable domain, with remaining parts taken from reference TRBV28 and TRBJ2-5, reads DVKVTQSSRYLVKRTGEKVFLECVQDMDHENMFWYRQDPGLGLRLIYFSYDVKMKEKGDIPEGYSVSREKKERFSLILESASTNQTSMYLCASRSSLETQYFGPGTRLLVL.

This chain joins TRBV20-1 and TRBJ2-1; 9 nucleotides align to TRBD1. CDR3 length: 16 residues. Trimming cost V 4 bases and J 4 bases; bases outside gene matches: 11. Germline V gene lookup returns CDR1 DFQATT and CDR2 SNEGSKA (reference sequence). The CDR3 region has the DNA TGCAGTGCTACGGGACAGGGTTTGGGAGTATACAATGAGCAGTTCTTC. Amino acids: CSATGQGLGVYNEQFF.

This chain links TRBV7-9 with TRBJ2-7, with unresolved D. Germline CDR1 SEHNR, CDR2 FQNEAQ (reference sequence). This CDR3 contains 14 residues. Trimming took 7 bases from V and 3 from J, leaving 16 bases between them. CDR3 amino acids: CASNEVRAFYEQYF. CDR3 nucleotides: TGTGCCAGCAACGAGGTACGGGCATTCTACGAGCAGTACTTC.

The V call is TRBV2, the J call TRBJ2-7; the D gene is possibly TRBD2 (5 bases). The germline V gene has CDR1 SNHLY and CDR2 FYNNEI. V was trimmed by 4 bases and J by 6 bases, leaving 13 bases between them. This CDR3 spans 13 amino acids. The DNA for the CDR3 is TGTGCCAGCAGTGGGGAGACGGGCCGCGAGCAGTACTTC. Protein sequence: CASSGETGREQYF.

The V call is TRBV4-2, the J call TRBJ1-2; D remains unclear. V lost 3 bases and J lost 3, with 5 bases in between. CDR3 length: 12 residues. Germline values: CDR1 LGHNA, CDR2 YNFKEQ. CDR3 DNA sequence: TGTGCCAGCAGCCAGAGCCACTATGGCTACACCTTC. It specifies CASSQSHYGYTF.

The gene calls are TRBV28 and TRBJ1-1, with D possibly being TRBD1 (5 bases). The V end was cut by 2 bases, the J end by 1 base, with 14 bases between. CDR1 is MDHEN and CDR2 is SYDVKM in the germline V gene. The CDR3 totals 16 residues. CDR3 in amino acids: CASSLLPGTGNTEAFF. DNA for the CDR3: TGTGCCAGCAGTTTACTACCCGGGACGGGGAACACTGAAGCTTTCTTT.

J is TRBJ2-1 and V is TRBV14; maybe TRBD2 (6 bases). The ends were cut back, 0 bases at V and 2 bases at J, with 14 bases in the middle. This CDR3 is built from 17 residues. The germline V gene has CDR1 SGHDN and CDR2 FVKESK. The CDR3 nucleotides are TGTGCCAGCAGCCAAGATGTGGCTAGCGTGGCCTACAATGAGCAGTTCTTC. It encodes CASSQDVASVAYNEQFF.

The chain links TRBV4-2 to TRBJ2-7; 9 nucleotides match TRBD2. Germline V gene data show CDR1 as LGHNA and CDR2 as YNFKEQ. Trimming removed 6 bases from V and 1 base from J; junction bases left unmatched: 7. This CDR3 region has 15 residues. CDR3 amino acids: CASRGRLADSYEQYF. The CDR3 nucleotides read TGTGCCAGCAGGGGCCGACTAGCGGATTCCTACGAGCAGTACTTC.

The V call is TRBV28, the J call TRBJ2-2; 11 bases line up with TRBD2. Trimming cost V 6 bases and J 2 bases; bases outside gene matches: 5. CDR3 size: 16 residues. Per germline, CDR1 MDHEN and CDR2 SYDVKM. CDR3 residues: CASRTGLAANTGELFF. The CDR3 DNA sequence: TGTGCCAGCAGAACGGGACTAGCGGCAAACACCGGGGAGCTGTTTTTT. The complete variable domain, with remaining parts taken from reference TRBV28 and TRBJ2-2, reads DVKVTQSSRYLVKRTGEKVFLECVQDMDHENMFWYRQDPGLGLRLIYFSYDVKMKEKGDIPEGYSVSREKKERFSLILESASTNQTSMYLCASRTGLAANTGELFFGEGSRLTVL.

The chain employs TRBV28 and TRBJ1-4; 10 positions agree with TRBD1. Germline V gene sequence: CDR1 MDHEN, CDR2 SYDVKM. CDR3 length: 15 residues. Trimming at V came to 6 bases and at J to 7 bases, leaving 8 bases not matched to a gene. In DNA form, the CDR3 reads TGTGCCAGCAGCTACTCCGGGACAGGGGTTGAAAAACTGTTTTTT. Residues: CASSYSGTGVEKLFF. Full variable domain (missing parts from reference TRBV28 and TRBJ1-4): DVKVTQSSRYLVKRTGEKVFLECVQDMDHENMFWYRQDPGLGLRLIYFSYDVKMKEKGDIPEGYSVSREKKERFSLILESASTNQTSMYLCASSYSGTGVEKLFFGSGTQLSVL.

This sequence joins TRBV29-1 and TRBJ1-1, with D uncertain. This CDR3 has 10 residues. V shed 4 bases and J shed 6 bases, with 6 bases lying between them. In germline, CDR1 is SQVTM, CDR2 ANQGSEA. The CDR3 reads CSVVWSEAFF. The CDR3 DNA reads TGCAGCGTTGTATGGTCTGAAGCTTTCTTT.

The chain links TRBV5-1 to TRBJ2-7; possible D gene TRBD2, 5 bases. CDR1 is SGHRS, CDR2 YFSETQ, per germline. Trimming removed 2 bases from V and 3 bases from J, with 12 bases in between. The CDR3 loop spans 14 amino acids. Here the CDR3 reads CASSLSSRDYEQYF. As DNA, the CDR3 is TGCGCCAGCAGCTTAAGTTCCCGGGACTACGAGCAGTACTTC.

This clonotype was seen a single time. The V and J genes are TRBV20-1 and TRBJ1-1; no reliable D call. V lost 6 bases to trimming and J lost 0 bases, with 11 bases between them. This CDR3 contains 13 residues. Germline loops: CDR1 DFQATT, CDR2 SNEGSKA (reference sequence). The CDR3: CSAGINLNTEAFF. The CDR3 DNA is TGCAGTGCAGGGATTAACTTGAACACTGAAGCTTTCTTT.

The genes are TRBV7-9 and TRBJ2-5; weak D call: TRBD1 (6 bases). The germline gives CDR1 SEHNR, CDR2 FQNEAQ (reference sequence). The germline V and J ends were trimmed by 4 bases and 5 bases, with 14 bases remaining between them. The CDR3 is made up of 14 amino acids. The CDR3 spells CASSWRTEGETQYF. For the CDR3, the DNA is TGTGCCAGCAGCTGGAGGACAGAGGGGGAGACCCAGTACTTC.

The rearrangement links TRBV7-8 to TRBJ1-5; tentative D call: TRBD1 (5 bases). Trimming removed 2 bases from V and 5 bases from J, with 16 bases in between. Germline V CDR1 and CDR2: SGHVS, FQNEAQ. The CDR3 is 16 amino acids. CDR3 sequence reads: CASSLRPGGGYQPQHF. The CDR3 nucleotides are TGTGCCAGCAGCTTAAGGCCCGGGGGGGGTTATCAGCCCCAGCATTTT. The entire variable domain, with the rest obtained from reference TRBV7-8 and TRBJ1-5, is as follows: GAGVSQSPRYKVAKRGQDVALRCDPISGHVSLFWYQQALGQGPEFLTYFQNEAQLDKSGLPSDRFFAERPEGSVSTLKIQRTQQEDSAVYLCASSLRPGGGYQPQHFGDGTRLSIL.

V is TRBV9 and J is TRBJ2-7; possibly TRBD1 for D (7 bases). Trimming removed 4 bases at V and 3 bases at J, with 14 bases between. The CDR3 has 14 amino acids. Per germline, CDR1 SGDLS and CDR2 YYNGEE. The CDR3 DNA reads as TGTGCCAGCAGCCCCGCGGGACAGCGCTACGAGCAGTACTTC. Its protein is CASSPAGQRYEQYF.

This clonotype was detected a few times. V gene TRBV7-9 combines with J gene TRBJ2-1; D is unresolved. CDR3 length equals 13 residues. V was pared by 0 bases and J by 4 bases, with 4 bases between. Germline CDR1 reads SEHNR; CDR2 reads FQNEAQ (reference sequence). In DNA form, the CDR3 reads TGTGCCAGCAGCTTAGCGTCTTACAATGAGCAGTTCTTC. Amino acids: CASSLASYNEQFF.